This TCR beta chain was captured in a study of vaccination effects on CD4 cells after COVID-19. The CDR3 runs 14 residues. The trim removed 5 bases at V and 3 bases at J, leaving 4 bases unmatched. Germline assignment: CDR1 SNHLY and CDR2 FYNNEI. At the end of nine to ten days of culture, CD4+ T cells were isolated. The data were produced by immunoSEQ multiplex PCR, yet TCRdb's version contains in-frame clones alone and is incomplete. The sample includes 45,000 to 75,000 clones, more than 60% of them seen just once. This clone was seen a handful of times. Its antigen is undetermined. The specimen was CD4+ T cells from PBMCs cultured without peptide, collected before COVID-19 vaccination. The clonotype originates from a human donor who received a COVID-19 vaccine. V usage is TRBV2 and J usage is TRBJ2-1, with 7 bases matching TRBD2. The CDR3 nucleotides are TGTGCCAGCAGTCCCTGGGGGGGCTACAATGAGCAGTTCTTC. This encodes CASSPWGGYNEQFF.